The clone carrying this TCR beta chain was seen a handful of times. Antigen: not known. The CDR3 extends over 17 amino acids. Germline V gene sequence: CDR1 SGHRS, CDR2 YFSETQ. After removal of 0 bases from V and 5 bases from J, the junction contained 7 bases not matched to a gene. The sample originates from a study of cytomegalovirus exposure and HLA in healthy donors. The PCR employed 60 Vbeta primers together with 13 Jbeta primers. Assay: immunoSEQ multiplex PCR; the TCRdb copy retains only in-frame clones and omits some. The sample holds around 140,000 clones, approximately 10% seen once. Findings of the study overall: An analysis was carried out at a later point. It showed that HLA-associated TCR beta chains were more clonally expanded than equally common non-associated chains. In vitro work confirmed that a few CMV-associated chains recognize CMV antigens. HLA restriction was apparent for most CMV-associated TCR beta chains in a later analysis.

The chain recombines TRBV5-1 with TRBJ2-5; 13 positions agree with TRBD2. The sample taken for sequencing was PBMCs. The origin of this receptor is a woman aged 40 to 49 in good health and CMV-seropositive. The CDR3 DNA reads TGCGCCAGCAGCTTGGCCGGGACTAGCGGGGCCGGGGAGACCCAGTACTTC. It yields the protein CASSLAGTSGAGETQYF.